The present T cell receptor (beta chain) was sequenced within a study of control samples from healthy donors and cancer patients. Generated by immunoSEQ multiplex PCR, the TCRdb table keeps only in-frame clones and is missing some. The sample holds more than 25,000 clones, around 94% seen once. Germline V gene data show CDR1 as MNHNY and CDR2 as SVGAGI (reference sequence). The CDR3 has 12 residues. With V trimmed by 6 bases and J by 6 bases, 4 bases remained unmatched. The sample comprised blood. The genes are TRBV6-6 and TRBJ1-1, with TRBD1 matching 7 bases. The sequence came from a man aged 55 to 69 in good health. This chain's CDR3 is CASSRQGAEAFF. Written as DNA, the CDR3 is TGTGCCAGCAGCCGACAGGGAGCTGAAGCTTTCTTT.